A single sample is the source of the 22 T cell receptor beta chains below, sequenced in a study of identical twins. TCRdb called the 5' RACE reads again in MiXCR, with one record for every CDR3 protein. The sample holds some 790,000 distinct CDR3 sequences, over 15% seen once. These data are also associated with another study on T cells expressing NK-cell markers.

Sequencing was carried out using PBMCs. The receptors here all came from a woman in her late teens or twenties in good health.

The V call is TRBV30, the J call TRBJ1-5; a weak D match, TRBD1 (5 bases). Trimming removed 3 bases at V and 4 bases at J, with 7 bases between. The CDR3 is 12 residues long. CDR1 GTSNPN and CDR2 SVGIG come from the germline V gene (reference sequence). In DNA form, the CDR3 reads TGTGCCTGGAGGCAGGGTAATCAGCCCCAGCATTTT. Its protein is CAWRQGNQPQHF.

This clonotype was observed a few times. The CDR3 nucleotides are TGTGCCAGCAGCCCCTCCTTGGACAGGGCTTATACTGAAGCTTTCTTT. Translation gives CASSPSLDRAYTEAFF. The chain has TRBV27 and TRBJ1-1; TRBD1 matches 8 bases. Germline V gives CDR1 MNHEY, CDR2 SMNVEV (reference sequence). The CDR3 consists of 16 residues. V dropped 6 bases and J dropped 5; count of bases not matched to a gene: 14.

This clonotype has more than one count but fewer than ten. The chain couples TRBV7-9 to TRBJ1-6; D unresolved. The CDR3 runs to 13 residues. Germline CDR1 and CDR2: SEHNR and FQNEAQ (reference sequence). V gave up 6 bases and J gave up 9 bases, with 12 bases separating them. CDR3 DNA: TGTGCCAGCAGTCCCGACATTTCTTCACCCCTCCACTTT. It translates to CASSPDISSPLHF.

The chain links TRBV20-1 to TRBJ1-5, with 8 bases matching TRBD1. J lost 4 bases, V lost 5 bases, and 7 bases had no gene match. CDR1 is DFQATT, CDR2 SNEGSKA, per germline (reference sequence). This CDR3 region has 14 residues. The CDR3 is CSASRQGLNQPQHF. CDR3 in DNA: TGCAGTGCTTCTCGACAGGGGCTAAATCAGCCCCAGCATTTT.

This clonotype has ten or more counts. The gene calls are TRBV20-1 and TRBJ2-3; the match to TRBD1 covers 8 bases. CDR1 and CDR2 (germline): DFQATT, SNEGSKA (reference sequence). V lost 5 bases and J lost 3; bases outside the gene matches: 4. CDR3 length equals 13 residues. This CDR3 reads CSAGHRGTDTQYF. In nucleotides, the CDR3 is TGCAGTGCTGGACACAGGGGGACAGATACGCAGTATTTT.

The CDR3 DNA follows: TGCAGTGCTAGAGTCCAGAATGTTATCAATGAGCAGTTCTTC. This codes for CSARVQNVINEQFF. The chain carries TRBV20-1 and TRBJ2-1; D uncertain. Germline V gene sequence: CDR1 DFQATT, CDR2 SNEGSKA (reference sequence). V lost 1 base and J lost 6, with 13 bases in between. The CDR3 sequence is 14 residues long.

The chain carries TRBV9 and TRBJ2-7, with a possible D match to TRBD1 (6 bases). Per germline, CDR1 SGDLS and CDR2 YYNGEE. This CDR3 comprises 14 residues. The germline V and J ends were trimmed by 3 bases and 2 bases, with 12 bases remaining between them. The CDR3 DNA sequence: TGTGCCAGCAGCGACGGGACAAGAACCTACGAGCAGTACTTC. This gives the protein CASSDGTRTYEQYF.

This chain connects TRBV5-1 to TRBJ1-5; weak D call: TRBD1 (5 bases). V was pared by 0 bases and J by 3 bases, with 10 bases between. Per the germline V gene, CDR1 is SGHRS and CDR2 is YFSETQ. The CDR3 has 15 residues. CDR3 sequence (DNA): TGCGCCAGCAGCTTGGGTGGGGGGGACAATCAGCCCCAGCATTTT. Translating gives CASSLGGGDNQPQHF.

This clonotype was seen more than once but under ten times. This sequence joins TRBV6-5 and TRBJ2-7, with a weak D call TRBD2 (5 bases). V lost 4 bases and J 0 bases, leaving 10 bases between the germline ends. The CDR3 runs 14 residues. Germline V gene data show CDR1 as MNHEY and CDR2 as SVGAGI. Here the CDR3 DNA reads TGTGCCAGCAGTTTCGTTAGCGACTCCTACGAGCAGTACTTC. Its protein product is CASSFVSDSYEQYF.

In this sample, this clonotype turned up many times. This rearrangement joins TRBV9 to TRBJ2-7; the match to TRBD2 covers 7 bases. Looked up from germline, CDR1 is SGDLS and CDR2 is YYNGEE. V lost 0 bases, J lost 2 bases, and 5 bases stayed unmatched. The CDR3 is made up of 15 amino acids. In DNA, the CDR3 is TGTGCCAGCAGCGTAGCCCCCGGGACTACCTACGAGCAGTACTTC. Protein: CASSVAPGTTYEQYF.

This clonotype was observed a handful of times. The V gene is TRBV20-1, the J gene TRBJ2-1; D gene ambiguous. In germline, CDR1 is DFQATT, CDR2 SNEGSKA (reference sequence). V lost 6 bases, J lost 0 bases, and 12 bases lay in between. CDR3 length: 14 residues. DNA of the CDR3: TGCAGTGCCAATACTGGACCCTCCTACAATGAGCAGTTCTTC. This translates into CSANTGPSYNEQFF.

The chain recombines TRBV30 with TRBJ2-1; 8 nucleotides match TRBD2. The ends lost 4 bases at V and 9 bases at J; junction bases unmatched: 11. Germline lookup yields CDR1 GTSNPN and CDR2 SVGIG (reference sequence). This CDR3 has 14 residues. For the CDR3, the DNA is TGTGCCTGGACCCCGGGGACTAGGGGGGGTGAGCAGTTCTTC. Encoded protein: CAWTPGTRGGEQFF. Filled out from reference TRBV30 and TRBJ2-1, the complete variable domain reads SQTIHQWPATLVQPVGSPLSLECTVEGTSNPNLYWYRQAAGRGLQLLFYSVGIGQISSEVPQNLSASRPQDRQFILSSKKLLLSDSGFYLCAWTPGTRGGEQFFGPGTRLTVL.

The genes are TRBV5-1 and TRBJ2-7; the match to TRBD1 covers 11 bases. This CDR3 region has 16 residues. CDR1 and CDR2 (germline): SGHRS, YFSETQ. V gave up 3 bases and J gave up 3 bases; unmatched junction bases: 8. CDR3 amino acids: CASSWNPGTGGYEQYF. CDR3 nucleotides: TGCGCCAGCAGCTGGAATCCCGGGACAGGGGGCTACGAGCAGTACTTC.

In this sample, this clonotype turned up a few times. This CDR3 is CASSYREGSTDTQYF. CDR3 bases: TGTGCCAGCAGTTACCGGGAGGGCAGTACAGATACGCAGTATTTT. The chain uses TRBV27 and TRBJ2-3; 8 positions agree with TRBD2. CDR3 length equals 15 residues. After removal of 4 bases from V and 3 bases from J, the junction contained 6 bases not matched to a gene. Germline V CDR1 and CDR2: MNHEY, SMNVEV (reference sequence).

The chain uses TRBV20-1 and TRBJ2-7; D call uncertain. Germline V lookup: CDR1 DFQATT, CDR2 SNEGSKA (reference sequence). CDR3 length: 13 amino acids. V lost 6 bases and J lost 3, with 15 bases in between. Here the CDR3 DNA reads TGCAGTGCAACCCAGTGGCGTAACTACGAGCAGTACTTC. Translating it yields CSATQWRNYEQYF.

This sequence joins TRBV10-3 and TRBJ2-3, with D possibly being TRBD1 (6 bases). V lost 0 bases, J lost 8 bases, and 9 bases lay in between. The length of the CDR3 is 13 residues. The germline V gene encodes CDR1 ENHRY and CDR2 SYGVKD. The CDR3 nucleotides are TGTGCCATCAGTGAGTCGGGGGCGCGTACGCAGTATTTT. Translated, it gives CAISESGARTQYF.

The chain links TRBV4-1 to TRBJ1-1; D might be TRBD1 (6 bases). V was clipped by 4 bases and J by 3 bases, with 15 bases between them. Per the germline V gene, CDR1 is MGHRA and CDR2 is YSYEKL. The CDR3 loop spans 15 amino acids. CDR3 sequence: CASSPRGAVYTEAFF. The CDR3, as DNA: TGCGCCAGCAGCCCCCGGGGGGCGGTTTACACTGAAGCTTTCTTT.

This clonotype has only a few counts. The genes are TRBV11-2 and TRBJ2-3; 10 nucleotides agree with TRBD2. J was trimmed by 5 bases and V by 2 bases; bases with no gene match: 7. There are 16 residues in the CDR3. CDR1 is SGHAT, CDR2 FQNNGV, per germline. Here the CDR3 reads CASSLMSASGRDTQYF. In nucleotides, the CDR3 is TGTGCCAGCAGCTTAATGTCGGCTAGCGGGAGAGATACGCAGTATTTT.

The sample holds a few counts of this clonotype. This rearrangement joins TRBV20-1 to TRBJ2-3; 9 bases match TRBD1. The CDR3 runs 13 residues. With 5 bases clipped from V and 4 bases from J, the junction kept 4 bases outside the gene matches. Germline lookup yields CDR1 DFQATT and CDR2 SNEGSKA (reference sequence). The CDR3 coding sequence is TGCAGTGCTTGGGACAGGGCAGCAGATACGCAGTATTTT. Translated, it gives CSAWDRAADTQYF.

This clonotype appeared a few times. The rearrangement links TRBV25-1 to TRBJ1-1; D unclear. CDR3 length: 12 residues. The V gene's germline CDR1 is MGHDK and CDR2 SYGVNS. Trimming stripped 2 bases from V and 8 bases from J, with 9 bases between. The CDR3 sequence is CASSETIGEAFF. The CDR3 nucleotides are TGTGCCAGCAGTGAAACAATAGGGGAAGCTTTCTTT.

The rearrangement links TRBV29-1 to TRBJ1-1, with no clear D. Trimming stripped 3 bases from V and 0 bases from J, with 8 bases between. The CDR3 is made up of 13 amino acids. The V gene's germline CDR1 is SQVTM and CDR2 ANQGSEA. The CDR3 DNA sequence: TGCAGCGTTGATAGGCGGATGAACACTGAAGCTTTCTTT. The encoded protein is CSVDRRMNTEAFF.

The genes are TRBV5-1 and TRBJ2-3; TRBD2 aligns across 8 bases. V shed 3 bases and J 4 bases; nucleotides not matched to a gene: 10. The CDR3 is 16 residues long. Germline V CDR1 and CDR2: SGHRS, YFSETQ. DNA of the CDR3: TGCGCCAGCAGCTCGCTCCGGACTAGCTTTCCAGATACGCAGTATTTT. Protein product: CASSSLRTSFPDTQYF.